These T cell receptor beta chains were read from a single sample in a study of glioma-infiltrating T cells after dendritic cell vaccination. Data came from immunoSEQ multiplex PCR; TCRdb stores just in-frame clones and leaves some out. This sample yields tens of thousands of clones, of which around 81% are seen a single time; 7% to 9% belongs to the top ten. The material was blood, obtained before dendritic cell vaccination. The source is a human donor with glioblastoma. CDR3s include the opening cysteine and the closing phenylalanine or tryptophan. A D gene is named only where the DNA matches it firmly. The listing skips clone size in some rows; elsewhere it reads once, few, many or a size class.

j_gene	d_gene	abundance	len	v_gene	CDR3nt	CDR3aa
TRBJ1-2	TRBD1	NA	19	TRBV19	TGTGCCAGTAGACTCATCCTAGGGACAGGGGAATGGATGGGCTATGGCTACACCTTC	CASRLILGTGEWMGYGYTF
TRBJ1-6	NA	NA	16	TRBV7-8	TGTGCCAGCCGCCGTACCACCACAGAAGATAATTCACCCCTCCACTTT	CASRRTTTEDNSPLHF
TRBJ2-2	TRBD1	NA	17	TRBV5-1	TGCGCCAGCAGCCGGGACGGGACAGGGACTAACACCGGGGAGCTGTTTTTT	CASSRDGTGTNTGELFF
TRBJ2-3	TRBD1	few	15	TRBV7-3	TGTGCCAGCAGCTTAATGGGACAGGCCCTTGATACGCAGTATTTT	CASSLMGQALDTQYF
TRBJ2-7	TRBD2	NA	15	TRBV30	TGTGCCTGGGGGAGAATGGGACTAGTAAACCACGAGCAGTACTTC	CAWGRMGLVNHEQYF
TRBJ2-3	TRBD2	NA	15	TRBV4-2	TGTGCCAGCAGCCAAGGCGGGGGGGTGACAGATACGCAGTATTTT	CASSQGGGVTDTQYF
TRBJ1-3	TRBD1	few	15	TRBV27	TGTGCCAGCAGAGTTGGGACAGGCCCTGGAAACACCATATATTTT	CASRVGTGPGNTIYF
TRBJ2-2	TRBD2	NA	16	TRBV7-2	TGTGCCAGCAGCGCGGGACTAGCGGGGAACACCGGGGAGCTGTTTTTT	CASSAGLAGNTGELFF
TRBJ1-1	NA	NA	14	TRBV6-5	TGTGCCAGCAGTTCCCAAGAGGATAACACTGAAGCTTTCTTT	CASSSQEDNTEAFF
TRBJ2-5	TRBD1	NA	14	TRBV29-1	TGCAGCGTTGAAGATCCAGGGGGCAAGGAGACCCAGTACTTC	CSVEDPGGKETQYF
TRBJ2-1	TRBD1	NA	14	TRBV7-2	TGTGCCAGCAGCTTAGTACGGACAGGGGGCGAGCAGTTCTTC	CASSLVRTGGEQFF
TRBJ2-1	NA	NA	14	TRBV11-2	TGTGCCAGCAGCTGGGGGCCCTACTCCAATGAGCAGTTCTTC	CASSWGPYSNEQFF
TRBJ1-6	TRBD1	NA	16	TRBV5-5	TGTGCCAGCAGCCCGGGGACAGGGATGAGCTATTCACCCCTCCACTTT	CASSPGTGMSYSPLHF
TRBJ1-2	TRBD1	once	15	TRBV6-5	TGTGCCAGCAGTTACTTACCCACAGGGGAGTATGGCTACACCTTC	CASSYLPTGEYGYTF
TRBJ2-6	TRBD1	NA	18	TRBV9	TGTGCCAGCAGCGTAGAGGTGGGACAGAGCTCTGGGGCCAACGTCCTGACTTTC	CASSVEVGQSSGANVLTF
TRBJ1-5	NA	NA	14	TRBV19	TGTGCCAGTAGATATACAGGGAGAAATCAGCCCCAGCATTTT	CASRYTGRNQPQHF
TRBJ1-2	NA	NA	14	TRBV5-1	TGCGCCAGCAGCCCCTCCAGAAATGGTAATGGCTACACCTTC	CASSPSRNGNGYTF
TRBJ1-4	NA	medium-sized	15	TRBV7-6	TGTGCCAGCAGCCCAATGGGCAGGGAAAATGAAAAACTGTTTTTT	CASSPMGRENEKLFF
TRBJ2-5	NA	NA	13	TRBV10-3	TGTGCCATCAGTGAGGACAGCCAAGAGACCCAGTACTTC	CAISEDSQETQYF
TRBJ1-2	NA	many	15	TRBV7-9	TGTGCCAGCAGCTTAGCGGCAAGCACAGTCTATGGCTACACCTTC	CASSLAASTVYGYTF
TRBJ2-3	NA	NA	11	TRBV29-1	TGCAGCGTAGGGGCAGGAGATACGCAGTATTTT	CSVGAGDTQYF
TRBJ2-7	NA	NA	14	TRBV6-5	TGTGCCAGCAGTTTGGGTGGGGAGACTTACGAGCAGTACTTC	CASSLGGETYEQYF
TRBJ1-5	NA	NA	14	TRBV19	TGTGCCAGTAGTAATAGGGGGGGAAATCAGCCCCAGCATTTT	CASSNRGGNQPQHF
TRBJ1-1	NA	NA	14	TRBV30	TGTGCCTGGAGTCTCCTACAGGGTGGGACTGAAGCTTTCTTT	CAWSLLQGGTEAFF
TRBJ1-2	TRBD1	NA	15	TRBV18	TGTGCCAGCTCACCACGACAGGGGGAGGCCTATGGCTACACCTTC	CASSPRQGEAYGYTF
TRBJ2-1	NA	NA	16	TRBV7-9	TGTGCCAGCAGCCCCCAACCAGGGCGATCCTACAATGAGCAGTTCTTC	CASSPQPGRSYNEQFF
TRBJ2-3	TRBD2	NA	14	TRBV16	TGTGCCAGCAGCCAGACCCGGGGGGCAGATACGCAGTATTTT	CASSQTRGADTQYF
TRBJ2-3	TRBD1	NA	15	TRBV19	TGTGCCAGTACCCCGACAGGGGCTAGCACAGATACGCAGTATTTT	CASTPTGASTDTQYF
TRBJ1-1	TRBD1	once	16	TRBV6-8	TGTGCCAGCAGTTCTCGTCGGACAGGGAGTGTATCTGAAGCTTTCTTT	CASSSRRTGSVSEAFF
TRBJ1-4	TRBD1	NA	14	TRBV7-9	TGTGCCAGCAGCTTAGGACAGGGTGGCGAAAAACTGTTTTTT	CASSLGQGGEKLFF
TRBJ1-1	NA	NA	14	TRBV6-5	TGTGCCAGCAGCCGCGGGACCTCCAACACTGAAGCTTTCTTT	CASSRGTSNTEAFF
TRBJ1-1	NA	NA	14	TRBV19	TGTGCCAGTACCGAGGACAGAACGAACACTGAAGCTTTCTTT	CASTEDRTNTEAFF
TRBJ2-3	TRBD1	NA	16	TRBV4-3	TGCGCCAGCAGCCAAGATCAGGGACAGACGACTCATACGCAGTATTTT	CASSQDQGQTTHTQYF
TRBJ2-1	NA	NA	15	TRBV19	TGTGCCAGTAGTGGGAGGAGGGGGGGCAGCAATGAGCAGTTCTTC	CASSGRRGGSNEQFF
TRBJ2-2	TRBD2	NA	17	TRBV5-4	TGTGCCAGCAGCTCCCGGAGCAAGCGGGGGAACACCGGGGAGCTGTTTTTT	CASSSRSKRGNTGELFF
TRBJ1-1	NA	few	14	TRBV5-1	TGTGCCAGCAGCCCGTCAGGGGAGACCACTGAAGCTTTCTTT	CASSPSGETTEAFF
TRBJ1-1	NA	NA	15	TRBV14	TGTGCCAGCAAGGTGGGAGGGGGGACGAACACTGAAGCTTTCTTT	CASKVGGGTNTEAFF
TRBJ2-7	TRBD1	NA	14	TRBV27	TGTGCCAGCAGGTCCGGGACAGGCTCCTACGAGCAGTACTTC	CASRSGTGSYEQYF
TRBJ2-1	TRBD1	NA	16	TRBV11-1	TGTGCCAGCAGCGCCACCGACAGGGGTGGGAACAATGAGCAGTTCTTC	CASSATDRGGNNEQFF
TRBJ1-1	TRBD1	NA	15	TRBV19	TGTGCCAGTATCTCACGACAGGGAGTGAACACTGAAGCTTTCTTT	CASISRQGVNTEAFF
TRBJ2-3	NA	NA	13	TRBV5-4	TGTGCCAGCAGCTCGTTCTACACAGATACGCAGTATTTT	CASSSFYTDTQYF
TRBJ1-1	NA	NA	14	TRBV28	TGTGCCAGCAGTTTCGGGATCCCGAACACTGAAGCTTTCTTT	CASSFGIPNTEAFF
TRBJ2-2	NA	NA	16	TRBV5-1	TGCGCCAGCAGCTTGGGCCGGGAACCCAACACCGGGGAGCTGTTTTTT	CASSLGREPNTGELFF
TRBJ1-3	NA	NA	15	TRBV5-1	TGCGCCAGCAGCTCGGACAGCGGTTCTGGAAACACCATATATTTT	CASSSDSGSGNTIYF
TRBJ2-1	TRBD1	NA	16	TRBV4-1	TGCGCCAGCAGCCAACTCCGGGACAGGGTAAACAATGAGCAGTTCTTC	CASSQLRDRVNNEQFF
TRBJ1-2	TRBD1	NA	15	TRBV2	TGTGCCAGCAGTATGGACAGGGCTAGTAACTATGGCTACACCTTC	CASSMDRASNYGYTF
TRBJ2-2	NA	NA	14	TRBV18	TGTGCCAGCTCACCAACAAACAGGGACCGGGAGCTGTTTTTT	CASSPTNRDRELFF